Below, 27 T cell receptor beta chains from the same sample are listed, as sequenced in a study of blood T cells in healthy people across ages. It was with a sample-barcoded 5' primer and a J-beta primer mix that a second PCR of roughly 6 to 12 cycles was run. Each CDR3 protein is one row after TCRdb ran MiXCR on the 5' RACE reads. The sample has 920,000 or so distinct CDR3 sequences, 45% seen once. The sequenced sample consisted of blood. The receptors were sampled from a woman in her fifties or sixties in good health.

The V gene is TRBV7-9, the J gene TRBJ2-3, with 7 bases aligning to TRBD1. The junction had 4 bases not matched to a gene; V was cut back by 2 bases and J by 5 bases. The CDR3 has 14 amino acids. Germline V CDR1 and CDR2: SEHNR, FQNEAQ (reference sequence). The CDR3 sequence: CASSLSGGVDTQYF. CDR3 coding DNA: TGTGCCAGCAGCTTATCAGGGGGAGTAGATACGCAGTATTTT.

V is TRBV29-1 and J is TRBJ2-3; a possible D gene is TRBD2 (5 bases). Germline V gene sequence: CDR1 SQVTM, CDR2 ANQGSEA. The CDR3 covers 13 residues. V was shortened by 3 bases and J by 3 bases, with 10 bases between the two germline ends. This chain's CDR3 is CSVDELVTDTQYF. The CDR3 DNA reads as TGCAGCGTTGACGAACTAGTGACAGATACGCAGTATTTT.

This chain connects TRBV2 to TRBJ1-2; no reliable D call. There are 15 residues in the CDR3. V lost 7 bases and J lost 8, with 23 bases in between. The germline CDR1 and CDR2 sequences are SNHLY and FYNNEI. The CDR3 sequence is CASTPEIRVPGGYTF. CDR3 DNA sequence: TGTGCCAGCACCCCAGAGATAAGGGTACCTGGCGGCTACACCTTC.

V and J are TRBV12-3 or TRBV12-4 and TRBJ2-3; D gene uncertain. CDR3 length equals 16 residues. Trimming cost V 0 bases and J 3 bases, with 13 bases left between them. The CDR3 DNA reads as TGTGCCAGCAGTTTAGCAGGGCACCTTAGAACAGATACGCAGTATTTT. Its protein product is CASSLAGHLRTDTQYF.

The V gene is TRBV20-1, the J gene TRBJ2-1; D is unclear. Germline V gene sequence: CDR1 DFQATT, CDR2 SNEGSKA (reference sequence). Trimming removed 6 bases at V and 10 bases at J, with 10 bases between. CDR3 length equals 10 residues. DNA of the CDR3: TGCAGTGCAAACGTGGGGGAGCAGTTCTTC. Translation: CSANVGEQFF.

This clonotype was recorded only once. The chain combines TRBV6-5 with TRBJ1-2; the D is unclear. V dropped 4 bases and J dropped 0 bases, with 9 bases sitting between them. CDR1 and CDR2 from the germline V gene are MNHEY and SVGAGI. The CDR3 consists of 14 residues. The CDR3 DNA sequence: TGTGCCAGCAGTTTCTGGCCAGCTAACTATGGCTACACCTTC. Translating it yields CASSFWPANYGYTF.

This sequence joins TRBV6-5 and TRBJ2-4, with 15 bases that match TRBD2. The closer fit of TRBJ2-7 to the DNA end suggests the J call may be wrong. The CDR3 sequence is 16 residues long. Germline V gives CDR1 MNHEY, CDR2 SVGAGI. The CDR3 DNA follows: TGTGCCAGCTCGGGGAGGACTAGCGGGAGGGCCTACGAGCAGTACTTC. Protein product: CASSGRTSGRAYEQYF.

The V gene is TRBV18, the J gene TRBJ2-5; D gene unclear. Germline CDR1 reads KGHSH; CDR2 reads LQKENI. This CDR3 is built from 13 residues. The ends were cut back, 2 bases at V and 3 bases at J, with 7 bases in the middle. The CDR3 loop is CASSPFSEETQYF. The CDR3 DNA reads TGTGCCAGCTCACCATTCTCTGAAGAGACCCAGTACTTC.

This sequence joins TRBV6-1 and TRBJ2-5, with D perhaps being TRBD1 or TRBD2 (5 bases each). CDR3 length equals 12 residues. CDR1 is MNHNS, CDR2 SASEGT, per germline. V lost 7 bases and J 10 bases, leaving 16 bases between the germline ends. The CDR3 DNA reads TGTGCCAGCACCTGGGACCGCGGAGTCCAGTACTTC. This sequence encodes CASTWDRGVQYF.

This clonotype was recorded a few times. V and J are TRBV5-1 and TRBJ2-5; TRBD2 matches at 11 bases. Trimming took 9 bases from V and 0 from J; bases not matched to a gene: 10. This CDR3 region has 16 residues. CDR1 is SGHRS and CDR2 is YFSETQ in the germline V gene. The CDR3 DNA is TGCGCCACCTCCTTCCGGACTAGCGGGCACCAAGAGACCCAGTACTTC. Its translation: CATSFRTSGHQETQYF. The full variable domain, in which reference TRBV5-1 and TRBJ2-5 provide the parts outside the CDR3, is KAGVTQTPRYLIKTRGQQVTLSCSPISGHRSVSWYQQTPGQGLQFLFEYFSETQRNKGNFPGRFSGRQFSNSRSEMNVSTLELGDSALYLCATSFRTSGHQETQYFGPGTRLLVL.

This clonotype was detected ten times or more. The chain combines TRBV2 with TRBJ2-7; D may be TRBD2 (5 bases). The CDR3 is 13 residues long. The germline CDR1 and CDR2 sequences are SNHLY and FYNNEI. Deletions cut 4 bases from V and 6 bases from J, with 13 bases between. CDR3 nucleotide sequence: TGTGCCAGCAGTGCTCAACTAGGCCTCGAGCAGTACTTC. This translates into CASSAQLGLEQYF.

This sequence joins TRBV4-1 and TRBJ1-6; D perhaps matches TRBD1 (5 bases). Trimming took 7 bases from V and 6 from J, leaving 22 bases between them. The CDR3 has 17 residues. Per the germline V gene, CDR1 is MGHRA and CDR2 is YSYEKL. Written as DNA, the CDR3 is TGCGCCAGCAAGAGGCTGGAGGGACCCATAGCTAATTCACCCCTCCACTTT. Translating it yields CASKRLEGPIANSPLHF.

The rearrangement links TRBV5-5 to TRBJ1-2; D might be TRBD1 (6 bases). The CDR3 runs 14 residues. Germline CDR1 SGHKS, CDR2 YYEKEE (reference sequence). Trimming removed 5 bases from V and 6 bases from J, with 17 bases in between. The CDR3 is CASRLKQGRDGYTF. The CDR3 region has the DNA TGTGCCAGCAGACTCAAACAGGGACGGGATGGCTACACCTTC. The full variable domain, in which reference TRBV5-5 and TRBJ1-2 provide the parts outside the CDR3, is DAGVTQSPTHLIKTRGQQVTLRCSPISGHKSVSWYQQVLGQGPQFIFQYYEKEERGRGNFPDRFSARQFPNYSSELNVNALLLGDSALYLCASRLKQGRDGYTFGSGTRLTVV.

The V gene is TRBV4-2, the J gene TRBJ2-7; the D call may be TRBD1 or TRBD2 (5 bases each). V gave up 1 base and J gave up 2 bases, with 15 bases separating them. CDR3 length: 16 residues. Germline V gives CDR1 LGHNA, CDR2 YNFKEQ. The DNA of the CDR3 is TGTGCCAGCAGCCAAGTTCTTGGGACGCAAACCTACGAGCAGTACTTC. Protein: CASSQVLGTQTYEQYF.

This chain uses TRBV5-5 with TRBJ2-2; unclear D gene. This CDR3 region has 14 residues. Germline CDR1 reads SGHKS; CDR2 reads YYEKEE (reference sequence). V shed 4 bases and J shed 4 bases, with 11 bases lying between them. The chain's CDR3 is CASSPSSRTGELFF. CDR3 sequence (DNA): TGTGCCAGCAGCCCTTCGTCCCGCACCGGGGAGCTGTTTTTT.

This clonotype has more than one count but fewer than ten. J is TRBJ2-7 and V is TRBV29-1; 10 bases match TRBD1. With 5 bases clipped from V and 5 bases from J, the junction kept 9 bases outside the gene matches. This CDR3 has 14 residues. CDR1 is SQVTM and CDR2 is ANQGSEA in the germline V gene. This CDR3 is CSVHLGTGAHEQYF. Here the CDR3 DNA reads TGCAGCGTTCACCTCGGGACAGGGGCCCACGAGCAGTACTTC.

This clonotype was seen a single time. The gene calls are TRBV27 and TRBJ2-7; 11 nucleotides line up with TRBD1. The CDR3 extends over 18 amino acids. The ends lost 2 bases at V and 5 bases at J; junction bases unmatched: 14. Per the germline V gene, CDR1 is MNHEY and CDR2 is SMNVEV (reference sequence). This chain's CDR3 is CASSLKWGRGQGENEQYF. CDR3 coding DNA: TGTGCCAGCAGTTTAAAGTGGGGGCGGGGACAGGGGGAAAACGAGCAGTACTTC.

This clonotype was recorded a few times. CDR3 sequence reads: CASRLAGEYEQYF. The CDR3 DNA is TGTGCCAGCCGACTAGCGGGTGAATACGAGCAGTACTTC. The chain is built from TRBV7-2 and TRBJ2-7; 10 positions match TRBD2. The CDR3 has 13 residues. The germline CDR1 and CDR2 sequences are SGHTA and FQGNSA. The V gene end was trimmed by 8 bases and the J gene end by 4 bases; junction bases not matched to a gene: 5. Full variable domain (outside the CDR3, taken from reference TRBV7-2 and TRBJ2-7): GAGVSQSPSNKVTEKGKDVELRCDPISGHTALYWYRQSLGQGLEFLIYFQGNSAPDKSGLPSDRFSAERTGGSVSTLTIQRTQQEDSAVYLCASRLAGEYEQYFGPGTRLTVT.

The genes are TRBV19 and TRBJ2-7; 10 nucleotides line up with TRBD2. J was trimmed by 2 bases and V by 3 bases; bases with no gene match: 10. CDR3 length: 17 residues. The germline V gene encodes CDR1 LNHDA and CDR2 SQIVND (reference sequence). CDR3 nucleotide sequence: TGTGCCAGTAGTATCGGAGCTCTAGCGGGAGATGCCTACGAGCAGTACTTC. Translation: CASSIGALAGDAYEQYF. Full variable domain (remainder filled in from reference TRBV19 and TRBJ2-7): DGGITQSPKYLFRKEGQNVTLSCEQNLNHDAMYWYRQDPGQGLRLIYYSQIVNDFQKGDIAEGYSVSREKKESFPLTVTSAQKNPTAFYLCASSIGALAGDAYEQYFGPGTRLTVT.

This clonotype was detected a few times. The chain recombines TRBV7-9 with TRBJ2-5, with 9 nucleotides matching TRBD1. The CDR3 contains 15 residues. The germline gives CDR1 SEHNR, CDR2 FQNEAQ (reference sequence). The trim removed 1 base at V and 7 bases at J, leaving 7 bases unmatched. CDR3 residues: CASSLVGQGSWTQYF. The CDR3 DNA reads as TGTGCCAGCAGCTTAGTGGGACAGGGAAGTTGGACCCAGTACTTC. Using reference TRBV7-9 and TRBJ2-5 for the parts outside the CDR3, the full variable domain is DTGVSQNPRHKITKRGQNVTFRCDPISEHNRLYWYRQTLGQGPEFLTYFQNEAQLEKSRLLSDRFSAERPKGSFSTLEIQRTEQGDSAMYLCASSLVGQGSWTQYFGPGTRLLVL.

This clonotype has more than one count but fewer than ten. DNA for the CDR3: TGTGCCAGCAGTCGTGGGACAGGGTTGAGGGGCACTGAAGCTTTCTTT. This codes for CASSRGTGLRGTEAFF. The gene calls are TRBV27 and TRBJ1-1, with 9 bases identical to TRBD1. The ends lost 5 bases at V and 4 bases at J; junction bases unmatched: 11. Germline CDR1 is MNHEY and CDR2 is SMNVEV (reference sequence). The CDR3 is made up of 16 amino acids.

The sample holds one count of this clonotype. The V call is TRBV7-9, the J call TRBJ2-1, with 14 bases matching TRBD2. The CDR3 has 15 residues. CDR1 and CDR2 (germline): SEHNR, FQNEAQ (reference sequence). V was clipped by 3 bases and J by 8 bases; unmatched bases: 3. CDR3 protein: CASSLTSGREHEQFF. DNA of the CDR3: TGTGCCAGCAGCTTGACTAGCGGGAGGGAGCATGAGCAGTTCTTC.

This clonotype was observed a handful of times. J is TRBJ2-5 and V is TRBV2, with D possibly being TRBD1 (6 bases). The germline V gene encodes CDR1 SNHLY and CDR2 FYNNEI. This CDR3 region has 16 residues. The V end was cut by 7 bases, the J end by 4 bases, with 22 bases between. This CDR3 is CASTTTGSVRGETQYF. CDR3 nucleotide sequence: TGTGCCAGCACCACCACGGGATCAGTCAGGGGAGAGACCCAGTACTTC.

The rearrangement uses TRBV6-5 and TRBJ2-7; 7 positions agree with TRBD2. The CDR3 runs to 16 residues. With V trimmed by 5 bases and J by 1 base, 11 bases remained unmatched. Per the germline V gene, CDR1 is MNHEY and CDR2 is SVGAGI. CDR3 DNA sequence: TGTGCCAGCAGTCCGGGAGCGGGATCGATTTCCTACGAGCAGTACTTC. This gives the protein CASSPGAGSISYEQYF.

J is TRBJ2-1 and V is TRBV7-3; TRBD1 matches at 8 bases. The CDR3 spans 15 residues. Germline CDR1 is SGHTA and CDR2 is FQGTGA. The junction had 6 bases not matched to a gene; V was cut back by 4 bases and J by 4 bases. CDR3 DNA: TGTGCCAGCAGCTCACAGGGGGATAGGTACAATGAGCAGTTCTTC. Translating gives CASSSQGDRYNEQFF.

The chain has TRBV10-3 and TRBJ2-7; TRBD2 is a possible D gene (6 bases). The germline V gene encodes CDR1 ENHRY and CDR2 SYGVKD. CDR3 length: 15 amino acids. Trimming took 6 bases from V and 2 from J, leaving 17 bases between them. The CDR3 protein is CAIRGDKRVPYEQYF. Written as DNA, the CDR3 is TGTGCCATCAGAGGTGACAAGCGGGTCCCCTACGAGCAGTACTTC.

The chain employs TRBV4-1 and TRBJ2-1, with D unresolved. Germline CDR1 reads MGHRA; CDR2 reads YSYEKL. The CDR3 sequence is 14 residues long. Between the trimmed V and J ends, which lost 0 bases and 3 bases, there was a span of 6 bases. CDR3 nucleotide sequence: TGCGCCAGCAGCCAAGAAGCTGACTACAATGAGCAGTTCTTC. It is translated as CASSQEADYNEQFF.